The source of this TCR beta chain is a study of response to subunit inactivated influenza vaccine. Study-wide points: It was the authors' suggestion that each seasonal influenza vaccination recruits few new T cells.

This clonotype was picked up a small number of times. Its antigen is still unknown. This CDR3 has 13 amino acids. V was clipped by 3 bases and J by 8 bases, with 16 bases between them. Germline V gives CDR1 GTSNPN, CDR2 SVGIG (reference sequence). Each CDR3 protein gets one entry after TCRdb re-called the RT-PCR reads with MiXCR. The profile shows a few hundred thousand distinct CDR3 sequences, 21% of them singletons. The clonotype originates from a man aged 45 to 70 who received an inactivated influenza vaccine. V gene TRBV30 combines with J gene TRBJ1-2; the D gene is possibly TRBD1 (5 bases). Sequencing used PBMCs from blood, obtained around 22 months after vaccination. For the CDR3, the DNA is TGTGCCTGGAGCCCGGGGGAGCGGTACGGCTACACCTTC. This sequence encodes CAWSPGERYGYTF.